The clone carrying this T cell receptor beta chain was detected many times. What it binds is unknown. This specimen belongs to a study of breast tumors, draining lymph nodes, adjacent tissues. General observations from the study: The lymph node origin of tumor T cells was framed as consistent with a hypothesis, not demonstrated. Tumor TCR diversity was below lymph nodes but above nontumor tissue. Luminal-like breast cancer showed significantly greater tumor-nontumor repertoire similarity than basal-like breast cancer did. Findings are consistent with lymph node origin and intratumoral expansion of most tumor T cells.

TCRdb recomputed calls from the multiplex PCR reads with MiXCR, one row per CDR3 protein. This table holds tens of thousands of distinct CDR3 sequences, more than 20% found once. CDR1 MNHNS and CDR2 SASEGT come from the germline V gene. Unmatched junction bases numbered 2, after V lost 2 bases and J lost 6 bases. The length of the CDR3 is 13 residues. The chain uses TRBV6-1 and TRBJ1-2, with 8 bases aligning to TRBD1. The receptor was isolated from a female donor with breast cancer. Some clones in this sample may be carry-over from other donors' samples. The specimen sequenced was breast tumor tissue. The CDR3 loop is CASSETGGNGYTF. CDR3 DNA: TGTGCCAGCAGTGAAACAGGGGGTAATGGCTACACCTTC.